The following is a T cell receptor (beta chain) sequence with its context. Its antigen remains unidentified. V lost 4 bases, J lost 5 bases, and 4 bases stayed unmatched. The CDR3 is 14 residues long. Germline CDR1 reads SGDLS; CDR2 reads YYNGEE. This entry comes from a study of vaccination and CD4 T cells after COVID-19. Whole-study context: For each participant, vaccination comprised two doses of either the BNT162b2 or the mRNA-1273 vaccine. In the control cultures, a CEFX pool, an HIV-1 Nef pool, or no peptide was supplied. General study findings and limits: For convalescent patients, a median about 86% of reactive clones surfaced exclusively after vaccination.

Described treatment: roughly 10-day PBMC culture with coronavirus spike peptide pools or control peptides (ViraFEST assay). The unexposed donor provided CD4+ T cells, which were taken before the COVID-19 pandemic (2011-2018). Cultured CD4+ T cell DNA underwent sequencing with the Oncomine TCR Beta short-read assay. Genomic DNA was drawn out of CD4+ T cells grown in culture. Each CDR3 protein gets one entry after TCRdb re-called the PCR reads with MiXCR. The sample lists roughly 9,800 distinct CDR3 sequences; around a third were seen once. The sample consisted of CD4+ T cells from blood, cultured in vitro. The clonotype comes from a human donor in good health. The rearrangement uses TRBV9 and TRBJ2-1, with 9 bases fitting TRBD2. CDR3 bases: TGTGCCAGCAGCCGGACTAGCGCAAACAATGAGCAGTTCTTC. This sequence encodes CASSRTSANNEQFF. Full variable domain (missing parts from reference TRBV9 and TRBJ2-1): DSGVTQTPKHLITATGQRVTLRCSPRSGDLSVYWYQQSLDQGLQFLIQYYNGEERAKGNILERFSAQQFPDLHSELNLSSLELGDSALYFCASSRTSANNEQFFGPGTRLTVL.